The 29 T cell receptor beta chains below were found in one sample sequenced in a study of T cells in localized non-small cell lung cancer. This table comes from immunoSEQ multiplex PCR, and its TCRdb copy is limited to in-frame clones, with some not included. The table has tens of thousands of clones, roughly 86% seen once. The sequences come from peripheral blood, collected before any cancer treatment. The receptors originated from a man between 40 and 70 years old with stage I lung adenocarcinoma.

V and J are TRBV10-3 and TRBJ1-1; 11 bases match TRBD1. Germline-derived CDR1 and CDR2 are ENHRY and SYGVKD. The V gene end was trimmed by 0 bases and the J gene end by 6 bases; junction bases not matched to a gene: 3. The CDR3 is 15 residues long. The CDR3 loop is CAISESGQGAAEAFF. DNA of the CDR3: TGTGCCATCAGTGAGTCCGGACAGGGGGCGGCTGAAGCTTTCTTT.

This rearrangement joins TRBV27 to TRBJ1-2, with D hard to call. The germline CDR1 and CDR2 sequences are MNHEY and SMNVEV (reference sequence). The CDR3 sequence is 13 residues long. Trimming shortened V by 3 bases and J by 4 bases, and 9 bases separated the two germline ends. The CDR3 DNA is TGTGCCAGCAGTTTCCGAAATCTCTATGGCTACACCTTC. This translates into CASSFRNLYGYTF.

In this sample, this clone turned up once. V and J are TRBV7-6 and TRBJ2-3, with D maybe TRBD1 (6 bases). Trimming shortened V by 3 bases and J by 0 bases, and 10 bases separated the two germline ends. The CDR3 is 15 amino acids. Germline values: CDR1 SGHVS, CDR2 FNYEAQ. CDR3 sequence (DNA): TGTGCCAGCAGCTTTCAGGGGCCTAGCACAGATACGCAGTATTTT. Translating it yields CASSFQGPSTDTQYF.

CDR3 sequence: CATRQKLNQPQHF. The CDR3 nucleotides read TGTGCCACAAGACAGAAGTTAAATCAGCCCCAGCATTTT. This chain links TRBV10-3 with TRBJ1-5, with a tentative D call TRBD1 (5 bases). Germline V gene sequence: CDR1 ENHRY, CDR2 SYGVKD. V was pared by 10 bases and J by 4 bases, with 14 bases between. The CDR3 contains 13 residues.

The chain employs TRBV7-9 and TRBJ2-5; D not certain. Between the trimmed V and J ends, which lost 1 base and 5 bases, there was a span of 20 bases. The CDR3 runs to 17 residues. The germline gives CDR1 SEHNR, CDR2 FQNEAQ (reference sequence). The CDR3 DNA sequence: TGTGCCAGCAGCTTAGACGGCAGCCGAAATCGCGAGGAGACCCAGTACTTC. Encoded protein: CASSLDGSRNREETQYF.

The chain links TRBV10-2 to TRBJ2-3; tentatively, D is TRBD2 (7 bases). There are 14 residues in the CDR3. The V and J ends lost 8 bases and 3 bases respectively, with 15 bases between them. Germline loops: CDR1 WSHSY, CDR2 SAAADI. The DNA of the CDR3 is TGCGCCAGCGGGGGGGGGCTCGGGACAGATACGCAGTATTTT. This gives the protein CASGGGLGTDTQYF.

The chain couples TRBV19 to TRBJ2-5, with a possible D match to TRBD2 (5 bases). The CDR3 runs 18 residues. Deletions cut 1 base from V and 1 base from J, with 19 bases between. Looked up from germline, CDR1 is LNHDA and CDR2 is SQIVND (reference sequence). CDR3 DNA sequence: TGTGCCAGTAGTATAGTTCAAGCGGACCGACCATTCCAAGAGACCCAGTACTTC. Residues: CASSIVQADRPFQETQYF.

The V call is TRBV6-5, the J call TRBJ1-5; 9 nucleotides align to TRBD1. This CDR3 is 14 amino acids long. Looked up from germline, CDR1 is MNHEY and CDR2 is SVGAGI. The J segment lost 7 bases and the V segment lost 5 bases, leaving 6 bases of the junction unmatched. In DNA, the CDR3 is TGTGCCAGCAGTCGGACAGGGGCAACGCAGCCCCAGCATTTT. Translated, it gives CASSRTGATQPQHF.

The chain links TRBV5-1 to TRBJ2-3, with 12 bases that match TRBD2. Germline V gene data show CDR1 as SGHRS and CDR2 as YFSETQ. The CDR3 has 15 residues. Trimming at V came to 0 bases and at J to 6 bases, leaving 2 bases not matched to a gene. In DNA, the CDR3 is TGCGCCAGCAGCTTGGGGCTAGCGGGAGGGGATACGCAGTATTTT. Its translation is CASSLGLAGGDTQYF.

The chain joins TRBV5-1 to TRBJ2-4; 8 nucleotides agree with TRBD2. The CDR3 extends over 18 amino acids. Germline-derived CDR1 and CDR2 are SGHRS and YFSETQ. V lost 4 bases and J lost 5; bases outside the gene matches: 17. The CDR3 coding sequence is TGCGCCAGCAGCCCCGGGACTAGTAGTAGGCCTTTGGAAAACATTCAGTACTTC. It specifies CASSPGTSSRPLENIQYF.

The rearrangement joins TRBV19 to TRBJ2-7; D is uncertain. CDR3 size: 15 residues. CDR1 and CDR2 (germline): LNHDA, SQIVND (reference sequence). Trimming stripped 1 base from V and 3 bases from J, with 13 bases between. CDR3: CASSIALGRNYEQYF. Here the CDR3 DNA reads TGTGCCAGTAGTATAGCCCTCGGACGGAACTACGAGCAGTACTTC.

This clone was counted a few times. J is TRBJ1-1 and V is TRBV29-1; 10 bases are shared with TRBD1. The germline CDR1 and CDR2 sequences are SQVTM and ANQGSEA. The CDR3 has 14 residues. V dropped 4 bases and J dropped 0; count of bases not matched to a gene: 2. CDR3 DNA sequence: TGCAGCGTTGTGGGGACAGGGGTGAACACTGAAGCTTTCTTT. Encoded protein: CSVVGTGVNTEAFF.

This chain connects TRBV4-2 to TRBJ1-2; a weak D match, TRBD1 (5 bases). This CDR3 region has 15 residues. Looked up from germline, CDR1 is LGHNA and CDR2 is YNFKEQ. V was shortened by 1 base and J by 5 bases, with 14 bases between the two germline ends. CDR3 DNA sequence: TGTGCCAGCAGCCAAGTCCGGGACGGGATTTATGGCTACACCTTC. This codes for CASSQVRDGIYGYTF.

The V call is TRBV6-4, the J call TRBJ2-1; 9 bases map to TRBD2. J lost 10 bases, V lost 3 bases, and 7 bases had no gene match. Germline V CDR1 and CDR2: MRHNA, SNTAGT. The CDR3 runs to 14 residues. The CDR3 loop reads CASSDEAGGLEQFF. Here the CDR3 DNA reads TGTGCCAGCAGTGATGAAGCGGGGGGACTGGAGCAGTTCTTC.

The chain is built from TRBV6-6 and TRBJ1-4, with D maybe TRBD1 (6 bases). Germline CDR1 MNHNY, CDR2 SVGAGI (reference sequence). CDR3 length: 15 residues. Trimming removed 2 bases at V and 8 bases at J, with 15 bases between. The CDR3 bases are TGTGCCAGCAGTTACGCTTCACAGGGCGGGGAAAAACTGTTTTTT. Amino acids: CASSYASQGGEKLFF.

The chain joins TRBV7-9 to TRBJ2-5, with 8 bases lining up with TRBD2. Germline V CDR1 and CDR2: SEHNR, FQNEAQ (reference sequence). V lost 5 bases to trimming and J lost 5 bases; unmatched junction nucleotides: 16. The CDR3 length is 17 residues. DNA for the CDR3: TGTGCCAGCAGCCTGGGGACTAGAGGCTCCTCGGCGGAGACCCAGTACTTC. This translates into CASSLGTRGSSAETQYF.

The V and J genes are TRBV14 and TRBJ2-6; D ambiguous. This CDR3 comprises 15 residues. V was cut by 4 bases and J by 6 bases, with 13 bases left in between. Germline-derived CDR1 and CDR2 are SGHDN and FVKESK. As DNA, the CDR3 is TGTGCCAGCAGCCCGTTGACTGCACTGGCCAACGTCCTGACTTTC. It specifies CASSPLTALANVLTF.

The chain joins TRBV6-6 to TRBJ2-7; TRBD2 matches at 12 bases. Germline V gives CDR1 MNHNY, CDR2 SVGAGI (reference sequence). With 4 bases clipped from V and 2 bases from J, the junction kept 3 bases outside the gene matches. The CDR3 contains 15 residues. CDR3 protein: CASSSRTSGTYEQYF. Here the CDR3 DNA reads TGTGCCAGCAGTTCAAGGACTAGCGGGACCTACGAGCAGTACTTC.

The chain is built from TRBV9 and TRBJ2-7; weak D call: TRBD2 (6 bases). Between the trimmed V and J ends, which lost 0 bases and 6 bases, there was a span of 13 bases. Germline CDR1 SGDLS, CDR2 YYNGEE. The CDR3 consists of 14 residues. This CDR3 reads CASSVDLMEGEQYF. CDR3 DNA: TGTGCCAGCAGCGTAGACCTAATGGAGGGCGAGCAGTACTTC.

V gene TRBV27 combines with J gene TRBJ2-1, with 9 bases fitting TRBD2. Germline V CDR1 and CDR2: MNHEY, SMNVEV (reference sequence). V was clipped by 6 bases and J by 9 bases; unmatched bases: 9. The CDR3 length is 14 residues. CDR3 bases: TGTGCCAGCAGCTTCCTTAGCGGGAGTGGTGAGCAGTTCTTC. Translation: CASSFLSGSGEQFF.

In this sample, this clone turned up once. This sequence joins TRBV5-5 and TRBJ2-3; D gene ambiguous. Trimming stripped 3 bases from V and 1 base from J, with 9 bases between. Germline V gives CDR1 SGHKS, CDR2 YYEKEE (reference sequence). The CDR3 totals 14 residues. Written as DNA, the CDR3 is TGTGCCAGCAGCTCTGTCCAGGGCACAGATACGCAGTATTTT. Protein product: CASSSVQGTDTQYF.

This chain joins TRBV2 and TRBJ2-5, with 8 bases that match TRBD1. The germline gives CDR1 SNHLY, CDR2 FYNNEI. After removal of 6 bases from V and 2 bases from J, the junction contained 2 bases not matched to a gene. This CDR3 region has 13 residues. The CDR3 DNA reads as TGTGCCAGCAGAGGGACAGGACAAGAGACCCAGTACTTC. Its protein product is CASRGTGQETQYF.

CDR3 DNA sequence: TGTGCCTGGAGTGTACGCGGGAGAGGAAGTGAGCAGTTCTTC. Its protein product is CAWSVRGRGSEQFF. The gene calls are TRBV30 and TRBJ2-1; the match to TRBD2 covers 7 bases. CDR1 is GTSNPN and CDR2 is SVGIG in the germline V gene (reference sequence). The CDR3 has 14 residues. V shed 0 bases and J 9 bases; nucleotides not matched to a gene: 8.

This clone was seen repeatedly, ten times or more. This chain joins TRBV7-7 and TRBJ1-1; no reliable D call. The CDR3 sequence is 13 residues long. CDR1 and CDR2 from the germline V gene are SSHAT and FNYEAQ (reference sequence). V was trimmed by 4 bases and J by 0 bases, leaving 6 bases between them. As DNA, the CDR3 is TGTGCCAGCAGCTACAGCGTGAACACTGAAGCTTTCTTT. This codes for CASSYSVNTEAFF.

The V call is TRBV28, the J call TRBJ2-5; possibly TRBD1 for D (6 bases). Germline loops: CDR1 MDHEN, CDR2 SYDVKM. This CDR3 comprises 14 residues. V lost 8 bases and J 5 bases, leaving 18 bases between the germline ends. The DNA for the CDR3 is TGTGCCAGCGCTTTGGATGGCAGGGGTGAGACCCAGTACTTC. It is translated as CASALDGRGETQYF.

J is TRBJ2-7 and V is TRBV9; 9 positions match TRBD2. The CDR3 is 15 residues long. V lost 4 bases and J lost 4; bases outside the gene matches: 9. Germline CDR1 reads SGDLS; CDR2 reads YYNGEE. CDR3 in DNA: TGTGCCAGCAGCAAAGCGGGGGGTTCGGGGTACGAGCAGTACTTC. Amino acids: CASSKAGGSGYEQYF.

The J gene is TRBJ2-1, the V gene TRBV5-1, with D perhaps TRBD2 (6 bases). Between the trimmed V and J ends, which lost 4 bases and 5 bases, there was a span of 10 bases. The CDR3 spans 13 residues. Germline-derived CDR1 and CDR2 are SGHRS and YFSETQ. Here the CDR3 DNA reads TGCGCCAGCAGCGGCGGACTACACAATGAGCAGTTCTTC. Translation: CASSGGLHNEQFF. Filled out from reference TRBV5-1 and TRBJ2-1, the complete variable domain reads KAGVTQTPRYLIKTRGQQVTLSCSPISGHRSVSWYQQTPGQGLQFLFEYFSETQRNKGNFPGRFSGRQFSNSRSEMNVSTLELGDSALYLCASSGGLHNEQFFGPGTRLTVL.

This chain's CDR3 is CSVKRGDYGYTF. The CDR3 DNA reads TGCAGCGTTAAAAGGGGCGACTATGGCTACACCTTC. The rearrangement uses TRBV29-1 and TRBJ1-2; tentative D call: TRBD1 (5 bases). Trimming left V 5 bases short and J 3 bases short, with 10 bases between. Per germline, CDR1 SQVTM and CDR2 ANQGSEA. The CDR3 is 12 amino acids.

The chain combines TRBV27 with TRBJ1-5; tentative D call: TRBD1 (5 bases). Trimming took 0 bases from V and 2 from J, leaving 8 bases between them. Per germline, CDR1 MNHEY and CDR2 SMNVEV (reference sequence). The CDR3 length is 15 residues. The CDR3 loop reads CASSLSQGGNQPQHF. CDR3 in DNA: TGTGCCAGCAGTTTATCTCAGGGTGGCAATCAGCCCCAGCATTTT.